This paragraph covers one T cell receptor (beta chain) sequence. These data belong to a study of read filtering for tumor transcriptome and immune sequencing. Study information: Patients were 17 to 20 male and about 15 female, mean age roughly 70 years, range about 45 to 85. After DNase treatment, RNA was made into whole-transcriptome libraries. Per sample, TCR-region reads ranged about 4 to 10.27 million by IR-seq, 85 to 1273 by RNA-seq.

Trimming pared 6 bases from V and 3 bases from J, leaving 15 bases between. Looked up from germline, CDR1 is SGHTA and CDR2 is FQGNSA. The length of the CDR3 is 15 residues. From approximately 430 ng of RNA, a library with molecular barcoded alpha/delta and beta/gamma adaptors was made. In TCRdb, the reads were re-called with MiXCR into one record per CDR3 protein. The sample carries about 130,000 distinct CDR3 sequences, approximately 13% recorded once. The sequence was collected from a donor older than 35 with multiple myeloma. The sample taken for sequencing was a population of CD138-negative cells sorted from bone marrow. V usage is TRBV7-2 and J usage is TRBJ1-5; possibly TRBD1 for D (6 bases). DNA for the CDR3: TGTGCCAGCAGATACTCCACAGGGTCCAATCAGCCCCAGCATTTT. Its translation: CASRYSTGSNQPQHF.